This TCR beta chain was recovered during a study of blood T cell repertoires in COVID-19. Study information: Samples of COVID-19 (acute and convalescent) were obtained from the United States, Italy and Spain. The analysed material was cDNA or gDNA that came from T cells, B-cell-depleted T cells, or PBMCs.

This clone was seen a few times. Germline-derived CDR1 and CDR2 are MNHEY and SVGAGI. The CDR3 is 14 residues long. V shed 4 bases and J shed 8 bases, with 14 bases lying between them. Per the authors' pipeline: Amplification of reference gene primers provided the estimated nucleated cell counts. Profiling relied on immunoSEQ multiplex PCR, and the TCRdb table lists in-frame clones only, not all of them. That table supplies the V and J calls and clone size; D and trimming were determined from the DNA. In the table there are around 260,000 clones, around 90% of which are singletons. The TCR sequence derives from a human donor in a cohort sampled during active COVID-19. The chain has TRBV6-5 and TRBJ1-4; no firm D call. Sequencing was carried out using peripheral blood. The DNA of the CDR3 is TGTGCCAGCAGTTCCGGGAGTTTAGGGGAAAAACTGTTTTTT. Residues: CASSSGSLGEKLFF.